Listed below are T cell receptor beta chains from one sample, sequenced in a study of blood T cell repertoires in COVID-19. Profiling relied on immunoSEQ multiplex PCR, and the TCRdb table lists in-frame clones only, not all of them. This table holds 150,000 to 200,000 clones, roughly four fifths found once. Sequenced input: peripheral blood. The receptors were sampled from a human donor in a cohort sampled during active COVID-19. Each CDR3 is given with its conserved first and last residue. A D gene is named only where the DNA matches it firmly. A clone size is listed for some rows: how often the clone was seen (once, few, many), or a class if it is expanded.

abundance,j_gene,d_gene,v_gene,CDR3nt,CDR3aa
once,TRBJ2-2,TRBD2,TRBV3-1/TRBV3-2,TGTGCCAGCAGCCAAGACGGGGGACTAGCGGCGAACACCGGGGAGCTGTTTTTT,CASSQDGGLAANTGELFF
NA,TRBJ2-7,TRBD2,TRBV15,TGTGCCACCAGCAGGGTAGCGGGGGCCTACGAGCAGTACTTC,CATSRVAGAYEQYF
NA,TRBJ1-1,NA,TRBV5-8,TGTGCCAGCAGCTCGGAGGTCCAAACTGAAGCTTTCTTT,CASSSEVQTEAFF
NA,TRBJ2-1,NA,TRBV5-5,TGTGCCAGCAGCTCCCCGCCCCCGACTAGTTTCATTTACAATGAGCAGTTCTTC,CASSSPPPTSFIYNEQFF
NA,TRBJ1-5,TRBD1,TRBV18,TGTGCCAGCTCACGATCCGGGACAGCCGAGGGGCCCCAGCATTTT,CASSRSGTAEGPQHF
NA,TRBJ1-2,NA,TRBV7-9,TGTGCCAGCAGCTTAGTCACACAGGGATCTAGGGGCTACACCTTC,CASSLVTQGSRGYTF
NA,TRBJ2-2,TRBD1,TRBV6-5,TGTGCCAGCAGACAGGGGGTTACGGACACCGGGGAGCTGTTTTTT,CASRQGVTDTGELFF
NA,TRBJ2-1,TRBD1,TRBV19,TGTGCCAGTAGTCCTCTACGAGGACAGGGGTTCCATGAGCAGTTCTTC,CASSPLRGQGFHEQFF
few,TRBJ1-2,NA,TRBV12-3/TRBV12-4,TGTGCCAGCACCGCCGGCAGGGTCAGCGGCTACACCTTC,CASTAGRVSGYTF
NA,TRBJ2-1,NA,TRBV6-5,TGTGCCAGCATGAGGGGACATAACTCCTACAATGAGCAGTTCTTC,CASMRGHNSYNEQFF
NA,TRBJ2-3,TRBD2,TRBV4-1,TGCGCCAGCAGCCAAGGTAGACGAGCGGGGGGCATAGATACGCAGTATTTT,CASSQGRRAGGIDTQYF
NA,TRBJ2-7,NA,TRBV6-5,TGTGCCAGCAGTTACTCGAGACTTGCATCCTACGAGCAGTACTTC,CASSYSRLASYEQYF
NA,TRBJ2-7,TRBD2,TRBV30,TGTGCCTGGGGCTACCCGGGGGGGGGCGGCGAGCAGTACTTC,CAWGYPGGGGEQYF
NA,TRBJ2-5,NA,TRBV12-3/TRBV12-4,TGTGCCAGCAGTCCGGGACTTTGGGAGACCCAGTACTTC,CASSPGLWETQYF
NA,TRBJ1-5,NA,TRBV6-2/TRBV6-3,TGTGCCAGCAGTTACTCAAGACTTTGGGATCAGCCCCAGCATTTT,CASSYSRLWDQPQHF
NA,TRBJ1-2,TRBD1,TRBV19,TGTGCCAGTAGTGTGGACAGGGGGCGAGCTGGCTACACCTTC,CASSVDRGRAGYTF
few,TRBJ2-7,TRBD1,TRBV30,TGTGCCTGGAGTGCAACAGGGGGCTTAACCTCCTACGAGCAGTACTTC,CAWSATGGLTSYEQYF
NA,TRBJ2-1,NA,TRBV7-9,TGTGCCAGCAGCCCGCACTGGAGCTCCTACAATGAGCAGTTCTTC,CASSPHWSSYNEQFF
NA,TRBJ2-3,NA,TRBV30,TGTGCCTGGAGTGGGGGCTTTGCGAGCACAGATACGCAGTATTTT,CAWSGGFASTDTQYF
NA,TRBJ1-2,NA,TRBV9,TGTGCCAGCAGCGTCCAGGGAAACTATGGCTACACCTTC,CASSVQGNYGYTF
few,TRBJ2-7,TRBD1,TRBV7-2,TGTGCCAGCAGCCAAGGGACAGGGGGCGTCTACGAGCAGTACTTC,CASSQGTGGVYEQYF
NA,TRBJ2-7,NA,TRBV29-1,TGCAGCGTTGATCTTGGGGGGAAAAGGGAGCGTCAGGTTTCCTACGAGCAGTACTTC,CSVDLGGKRERQVSYEQYF
NA,TRBJ2-7,NA,TRBV7-6,TGTGCCAGCAGCTTAGAGCGCGGGGCCCCAGGTTTCTTC,CASSLERGAPGFF
few,TRBJ1-2,TRBD1,TRBV5-1,TGCGCCAGCAGCGCAGGGACAGGGGTTGGCTACACCTTC,CASSAGTGVGYTF
NA,TRBJ2-1,TRBD1,TRBV6-5,TGTGCCAGCAGCAGACAGGGTCGGAATGAGCAGTTCTTC,CASSRQGRNEQFF
NA,TRBJ2-7,NA,TRBV30,TGTGCCTGGAGTGTACCCGGCGGGATCCCATACGAGCAGTACTTC,CAWSVPGGIPYEQYF
NA,TRBJ2-3,TRBD1,TRBV27,TGTGCCAGCAGTTTATCTTGGGGGCTTCGGCTCGAGGACAGGGGAGGGCCTAGCACAGATACGCAGTATTTT,CASSLSWGLRLEDRGGPSTDTQYF
few,TRBJ2-1,NA,TRBV18,TGTGCCAGCTCACCACCTCAGGGGGGAGGTGGTGAGCAGTTCTTC,CASSPPQGGGGEQFF
NA,TRBJ1-3,NA,TRBV2,TGTGCCAGCAGTGTTCATCCAGGGAAGACTGGAAACACCATATATTTT,CASSVHPGKTGNTIYF
once,TRBJ1-1,NA,TRBV27,TGTGCCAGCAGTTCCCTGGCAGGGCTAGGGACTGAAGCTTTCTTT,CASSSLAGLGTEAFF
NA,TRBJ2-2,TRBD1,TRBV27,TGTGCCAGCAGTTCGGGACAGCCCGGGGAGCTGTTTTTT,CASSSGQPGELFF
NA,TRBJ1-1,NA,TRBV4-3,TGCGCCAGCAGCCCTCATCAACAGAATGAAGCTTTCTTT,CASSPHQQNEAFF
NA,TRBJ1-5,TRBD1,TRBV7-8,TGTGCCAGCAGTACGGGACAGTCAGTGAGCAATCAGCCCCAGCATTTT,CASSTGQSVSNQPQHF
NA,TRBJ2-1,NA,TRBV21-1,TGTGCCAGCAGCAAAGGCGCGGGTGAGCAGTTCTTC,CASSKGAGEQFF
NA,TRBJ2-3,TRBD1,TRBV30,TGTGCCTGGAGTGCCCTCCAGGGGGCTGCAGATACGCAGTATTTT,CAWSALQGAADTQYF
NA,TRBJ2-7,NA,TRBV24-1,TGTGCCACCAGTGACCGGACAGCCACTAACTACGAGCAGTACTTC,CATSDRTATNYEQYF
many,TRBJ2-2,TRBD1,TRBV7-7,TGTGCTAGCAGCTTAGGGGACAGGGAAAGCGGGGAGCTGTTTTTT,CASSLGDRESGELFF
NA,TRBJ2-1,TRBD1,TRBV9,TGTGCCAGCAGCGGGGACAGGTGGTACAATGAGCAGTTCTTC,CASSGDRWYNEQFF
NA,TRBJ1-3,TRBD1,TRBV9,TGTGCCAGCAGCGCAGGGTTACCGGGACAGGGCTCTGGAAACACCATATATTTT,CASSAGLPGQGSGNTIYF
NA,TRBJ1-1,TRBD1,TRBV19,TGTGCCAGTAGCCCAGGGGGCCCCCCGGGGAACACTGAAGCTTTCTTT,CASSPGGPPGNTEAFF
NA,TRBJ2-1,TRBD1,TRBV7-6,TGTGCCAGCAGCCCTACGACAGGGTACTACAATGAGCAGTTCTTC,CASSPTTGYYNEQFF
NA,TRBJ1-5,NA,TRBV5-1,TGCGCCAGCAGCTGGGGAGTCAATCAGCCCCAGCATTTT,CASSWGVNQPQHF
NA,TRBJ1-2,NA,TRBV19,TGTGCCAGTAGTATATCGGCGGCGACCTATGGCTACACCTTC,CASSISAATYGYTF
NA,TRBJ1-5,TRBD1,TRBV7-8,TGTGCCAGCAGCCCCGCTTTAAGGACAGGGGGCATGGGTTCGCCCCAGCATTTT,CASSPALRTGGMGSPQHF
few,TRBJ1-5,TRBD1,TRBV4-1,TGCGCCAGCAGCCAGGGGCGTATGGGACAGGGAGTCAATCAGCCCCAGCATTTT,CASSQGRMGQGVNQPQHF
NA,TRBJ2-1,TRBD1,TRBV18,TGTGCCAGCTTGGGACAGGGGTACAATGAGCAGTTCTTC,CASLGQGYNEQFF
NA,TRBJ2-7,NA,TRBV5-6,TGTGCCAGCAGCTTGGGGGCCCTCGAGCAGTACTTC,CASSLGALEQYF
NA,TRBJ1-2,NA,TRBV19,TGTGCCAGTAAGAGGGCACGGGAGGCCTATGGCTACACCTTC,CASKRAREAYGYTF
NA,TRBJ2-2,TRBD2,TRBV10-2,TGCGCCAGCAGTGAATTAGCGGGCACCGGGGAGCTGTTTTTT,CASSELAGTGELFF
NA,TRBJ1-2,TRBD1,TRBV6-5,TGTGCCAGCATGACAGGGAGGGGCTACACCTTC,CASMTGRGYTF
NA,TRBJ2-7,NA,TRBV10-3,TGTGCCATCAGCCTCGGGAGCTCCTACGAGCAGTACTTC,CAISLGSSYEQYF
NA,TRBJ1-1,NA,TRBV7-3,TGTGCCAGCAGCTTAGGCCAGGGGTTAGAAGCTTTCTTT,CASSLGQGLEAFF
NA,TRBJ2-6,NA,TRBV3-1/TRBV3-2,TGTGCCAGCAGAGATCTCGGGTGGTATGGATCTGGGGCCAACGTCCTGACTTTC,CASRDLGWYGSGANVLTF
NA,TRBJ2-7,TRBD1,TRBV27,TGTGCCAGCAGTCCCTACAGGGGGATCAGCTCCTACGAGCAGTACTTC,CASSPYRGISSYEQYF
NA,TRBJ2-4,TRBD2,TRBV11-2,TGTGCCAGCAGCTTAGACCCGGACGGGAGGAACATTCAGTACTTC,CASSLDPDGRNIQYF
NA,TRBJ1-2,TRBD1,TRBV3-1/TRBV3-2,TGTGCCAGCAGCTCCTCGGACAGGGGGTTCGGCTACACCTTC,CASSSSDRGFGYTF
NA,TRBJ2-7,NA,TRBV7-2,TGTGCCAGCAGCTTGGACCCCGGGGCCTACGAGCAGTACTTC,CASSLDPGAYEQYF